These 20 T cell receptor beta chains share one sample of origin, sequenced in a study of a mutant IDH1 vaccine in newly diagnosed glioma. Here immunoSEQ multiplex PCR was the method, and the copy in TCRdb shows in-frame clones only, minus some. Of tens of thousands of clones detected, about four fifths appear once; the ten largest clones hold 5% to 6.5%. Documented time point: week 11, during vaccination. Every vaccine dose comprised 300 ug of mutant IDH1 20-mer peptide plus topical imiquimod. No antigen has been assigned to these receptors. Sequencing was performed on PBMCs, taken from a glioma patient whose treatment included an IDH1 peptide vaccine. Every receptor here comes from a man over 45 with glioma.

This clone was picked up one time. Other DNA sequences in this sample translate to the same CDR3. The J gene is TRBJ1-1, the V gene TRBV5-1, with 7 bases aligning to TRBD1. After removal of 0 bases from V and 0 bases from J, the junction contained 2 bases not matched to a gene. There are 15 residues in the CDR3. CDR1 and CDR2 (germline): SGHRS, YFSETQ. The CDR3 sequence: CASSLGTGMNTEAFF. The CDR3 DNA sequence: TGCGCCAGCAGCTTGGGGACAGGAATGAACACTGAAGCTTTCTTT.

A single count supports this clone. The chain combines TRBV4-3 with TRBJ2-2, with 7 bases aligning to TRBD1. Germline V gene lookup returns CDR1 LGHNA and CDR2 YSLEER. J was trimmed by 7 bases and V by 2 bases; bases with no gene match: 4. This CDR3 spans 14 amino acids. Here the CDR3 reads CASSQFTGDGELFF. The CDR3 DNA is TGCGCCAGCAGCCAATTCACAGGGGACGGGGAGCTGTTTTTT.

This chain connects TRBV10-3 to TRBJ2-7; 8 nucleotides match TRBD1. The CDR3 runs 13 residues. Germline V gives CDR1 ENHRY, CDR2 SYGVKD. Losses at the gene ends were 6 bases for V and 3 bases for J; bases not matched to a gene: 4. CDR3 region: CAISRDRNYEQYF. In DNA form, the CDR3 reads TGTGCCATCAGCCGGGACAGGAACTACGAGCAGTACTTC.

This rearrangement joins TRBV6-6 to TRBJ2-5; D gene ambiguous. With the DNA end fitting TRBJ2-7 better, the J assignment may be wrong. CDR1 is MNHNY, CDR2 SVGAGI, per germline (reference sequence). The CDR3 length is 12 residues. CDR3 coding DNA: TGTGCCAGCAGCTCGAGGAGCTACGAGCAGTACTTC. Translation gives CASSSRSYEQYF.

The chain has TRBV29-1 and TRBJ2-3; no clear D. V gave up 0 bases and J gave up 3 bases, with 10 bases separating them. Germline V gene sequence: CDR1 SQVTM, CDR2 ANQGSEA. The CDR3 loop spans 14 amino acids. DNA for the CDR3: TGCAGCGTTGAAGATACAGAGACAACAGATACGCAGTATTTT. It translates to CSVEDTETTDTQYF.

This rearrangement joins TRBV7-8 to TRBJ2-2, with TRBD1 matching over 12 bases. This CDR3 contains 15 residues. Germline V gives CDR1 SGHVS, CDR2 FQNEAQ. V trimming: 4 bases; J trimming: 6 bases; junction bases outside the gene matches: 3. The CDR3 DNA follows: TGTGCCAGCAGCTCCCGGGACAGGGGGCCCGGGGAGCTGTTTTTT. Encoded protein: CASSSRDRGPGELFF.

This chain links TRBV5-1 with TRBJ2-7; TRBD1 might be the D (6 bases). Deletions cut 5 bases from V and 0 bases from J, with 12 bases between. The CDR3 is 14 residues long. Germline lookup yields CDR1 SGHRS and CDR2 YFSETQ. CDR3 sequence (DNA): TGCGCCAGCAGTTCAGGGGCCGCCTCCTACGAGCAGTACTTC. This gives the protein CASSSGAASYEQYF.

The chain employs TRBV30 and TRBJ2-5; no definite D call. V was clipped by 2 bases and J by 5 bases, with 18 bases between them. CDR1 and CDR2 from the germline V gene are GTSNPN and SVGIG (reference sequence). The CDR3 runs 15 residues. Here the CDR3 reads CAWSSAAFLSETQYF. CDR3 nucleotide sequence: TGTGCCTGGAGTTCAGCAGCCTTTTTATCGGAGACCCAGTACTTC.

V and J are TRBV28 and TRBJ1-5; 8 bases are a match to TRBD1. Trimming cost V 7 bases and J 6 bases; bases outside gene matches: 5. The germline V gene encodes CDR1 MDHEN and CDR2 SYDVKM. The CDR3 is 13 residues long. In DNA, the CDR3 is TGTGCCAGCACTGGACAGGGAAGTCAGCCCCAGCATTTT. It translates to CASTGQGSQPQHF.

This chain connects TRBV6-5 to TRBJ1-2; a weak D match, TRBD1 (6 bases). V was trimmed by 7 bases and J by 4 bases, leaving 13 bases between them. The V gene's germline CDR1 is MNHEY and CDR2 SVGAGI. This CDR3 is built from 13 residues. The CDR3, as DNA: TGTGCCAGCACCTCCGTAGGGGGCTATGGCTACACCTTC. This translates into CASTSVGGYGYTF.

This clone was detected only once. This chain connects TRBV29-1 to TRBJ2-1, with 10 bases aligning to TRBD2. Germline V CDR1 and CDR2: SQVTM, ANQGSEA. V dropped 5 bases and J dropped 8; count of bases not matched to a gene: 12. CDR3 length: 15 amino acids. The CDR3 DNA sequence: TGCAGCGTTCAGAGACGGCTAGCGGGAGAACATGAGCAGTTCTTC. The encoded protein is CSVQRRLAGEHEQFF.

This clone showed up just a few times. V usage is TRBV6-5 and J usage is TRBJ2-7, with 8 bases that match TRBD1. Unmatched junction bases numbered 4, after V lost 0 bases and J lost 6 bases. This CDR3 has 14 residues. Germline assignment: CDR1 MNHEY and CDR2 SVGAGI. The CDR3 DNA is TGTGCCAGCAGTTACTCCCAGGGGGCTGCCGAGCAGTACTTC. This codes for CASSYSQGAAEQYF.

The chain joins TRBV7-9 to TRBJ1-1; unclear D gene. The V end lost 3 bases, the J end lost 0 bases, and 14 bases lay between the germline ends. The CDR3 length is 16 residues. Germline V gene lookup returns CDR1 SEHNR and CDR2 FQNEAQ (reference sequence). The DNA for the CDR3 is TGTGCCAGCAGCTTGGCCTCCGGGCCCATGAACACTGAAGCTTTCTTT. This codes for CASSLASGPMNTEAFF. The full variable domain, with the rest looked up from reference TRBV7-9 and TRBJ1-1, is DTGVSQNPRHKITKRGQNVTFRCDPISEHNRLYWYRQTLGQGPEFLTYFQNEAQLEKSRLLSDRFSAERPKGSFSTLEIQRTEQGDSAMYLCASSLASGPMNTEAFFGQGTRLTVV.

DNA of the CDR3: TGTGCCAGCACTTTCTTGGGCGATGTGAACACTGAAGCTTTCTTT. Amino acid sequence: CASTFLGDVNTEAFF. The V call is TRBV28, the J call TRBJ1-1; the D is unclear. Trimming removed 7 bases from V and 0 bases from J, with 15 bases in between. This CDR3 contains 15 residues. CDR1 and CDR2 from the germline V gene are MDHEN and SYDVKM.

The chain combines TRBV19 with TRBJ2-2; 9 nucleotides line up with TRBD2. The junction had 20 bases not matched to a gene; V was cut back by 8 bases and J by 4 bases. Germline V gives CDR1 LNHDA, CDR2 SQIVND (reference sequence). This CDR3 region has 19 residues. CDR3 in DNA: TGTGCCAGTTGTCAGGGGAGTCTAGCGGGACTATGGGGCACCGGGGAGCTGTTTTTT. This codes for CASCQGSLAGLWGTGELFF.

The rearrangement links TRBV5-1 to TRBJ1-1; maybe TRBD1 (6 bases). V was cut by 5 bases and J by 5 bases, with 13 bases left in between. Per the germline V gene, CDR1 is SGHRS and CDR2 is YFSETQ. The CDR3 runs to 13 residues. CDR3 residues: CASRGGGATEAFF. The DNA for the CDR3 is TGCGCCAGCAGGGGCGGGGGCGCGACTGAAGCTTTCTTT.

This CDR3 is CASSSTFNRHTDEAFF. CDR3 sequence (DNA): TGTGCCAGCAGCTCAACCTTTAATAGACACACCGATGAAGCTTTCTTT. This rearrangement joins TRBV7-9 to TRBJ1-1, with D unclear. With 4 bases removed from V and 7 bases from J, the gap between germline ends came to 22 bases. Germline V gene lookup returns CDR1 SEHNR and CDR2 FQNEAQ (reference sequence). This CDR3 has 16 amino acids.

The rearrangement links TRBV7-9 to TRBJ2-3, with 8 bases matching TRBD2. The CDR3 length is 15 residues. Per the germline V gene, CDR1 is SEHNR and CDR2 is FQNEAQ (reference sequence). J lost 4 bases, V lost 7 bases, and 10 bases had no gene match. The CDR3 DNA reads TGTGCCAGCATCCACGGGGGGGATCCGTCAGATACGCAGTATTTT. Translating it yields CASIHGGDPSDTQYF.

The chain combines TRBV25-1 with TRBJ2-2; unclear D gene. In germline, CDR1 is MGHDK, CDR2 SYGVNS. The germline V and J ends were trimmed by 3 bases and 6 bases, with 5 bases remaining between them. The CDR3 covers 12 residues. This chain's CDR3 is CASSDAAGELFF. The CDR3 DNA follows: TGTGCCAGCAGTGACGCAGCCGGGGAGCTGTTTTTT.

By proportion, this clone is medium-sized. In DNA, the CDR3 is TGTGCCAGCAGCCTGACTAGCGGGACGGGAGATACGCAGTATTTT. This encodes CASSLTSGTGDTQYF. The chain combines TRBV6-4 with TRBJ2-3; 11 bases are a match to TRBD2. The junction had 7 bases not matched to a gene; V was cut back by 6 bases and J by 5 bases. CDR1 is MRHNA, CDR2 SNTAGT, per germline. The CDR3 contains 15 residues.